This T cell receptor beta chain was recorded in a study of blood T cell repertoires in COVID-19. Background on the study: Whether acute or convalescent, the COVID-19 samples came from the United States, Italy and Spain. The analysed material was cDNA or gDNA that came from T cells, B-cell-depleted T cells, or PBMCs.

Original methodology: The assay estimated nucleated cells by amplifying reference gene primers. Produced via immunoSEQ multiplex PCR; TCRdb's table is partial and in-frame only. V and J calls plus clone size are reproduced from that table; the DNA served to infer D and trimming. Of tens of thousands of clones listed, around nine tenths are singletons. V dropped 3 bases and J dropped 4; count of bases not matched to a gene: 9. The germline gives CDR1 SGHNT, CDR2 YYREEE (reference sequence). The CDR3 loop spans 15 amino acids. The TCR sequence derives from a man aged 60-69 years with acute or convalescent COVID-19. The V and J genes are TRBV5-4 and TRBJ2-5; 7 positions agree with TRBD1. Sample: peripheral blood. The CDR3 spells CASSSGTANGETQYF. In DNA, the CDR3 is TGTGCCAGCAGCTCTGGGACAGCAAACGGAGAGACCCAGTACTTC.